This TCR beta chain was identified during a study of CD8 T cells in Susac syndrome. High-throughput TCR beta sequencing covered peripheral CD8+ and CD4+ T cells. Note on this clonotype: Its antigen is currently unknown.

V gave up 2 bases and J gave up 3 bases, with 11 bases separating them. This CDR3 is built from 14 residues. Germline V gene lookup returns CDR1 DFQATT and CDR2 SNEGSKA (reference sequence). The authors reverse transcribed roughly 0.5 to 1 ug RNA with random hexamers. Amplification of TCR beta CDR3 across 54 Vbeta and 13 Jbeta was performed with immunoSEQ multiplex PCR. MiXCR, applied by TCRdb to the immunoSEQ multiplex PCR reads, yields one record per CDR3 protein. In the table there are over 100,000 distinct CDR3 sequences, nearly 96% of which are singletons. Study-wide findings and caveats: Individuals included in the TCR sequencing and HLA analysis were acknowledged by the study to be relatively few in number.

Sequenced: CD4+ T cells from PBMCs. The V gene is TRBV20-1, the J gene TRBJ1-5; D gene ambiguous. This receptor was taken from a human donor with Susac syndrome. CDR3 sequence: CSARTSLSNQPQHF. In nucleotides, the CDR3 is TGCAGTGCTAGAACCTCACTCTCCAATCAGCCCCAGCATTTT.